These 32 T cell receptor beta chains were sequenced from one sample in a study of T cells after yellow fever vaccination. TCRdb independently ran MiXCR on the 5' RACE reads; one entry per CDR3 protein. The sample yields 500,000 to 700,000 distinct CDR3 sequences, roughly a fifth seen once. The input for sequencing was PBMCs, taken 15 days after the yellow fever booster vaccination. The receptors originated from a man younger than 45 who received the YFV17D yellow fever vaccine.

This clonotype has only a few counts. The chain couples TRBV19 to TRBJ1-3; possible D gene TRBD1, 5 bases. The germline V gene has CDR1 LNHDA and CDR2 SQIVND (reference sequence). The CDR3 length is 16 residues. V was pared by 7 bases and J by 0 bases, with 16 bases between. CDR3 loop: CASTPGGSISGNTIYF. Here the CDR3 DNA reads TGTGCCAGTACCCCTGGGGGGTCTATCTCTGGAAACACCATATATTTT.

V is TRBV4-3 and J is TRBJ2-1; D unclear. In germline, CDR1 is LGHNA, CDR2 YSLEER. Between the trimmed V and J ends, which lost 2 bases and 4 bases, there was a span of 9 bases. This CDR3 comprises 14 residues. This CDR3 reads CASSQIVTYNEQFF. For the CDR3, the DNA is TGCGCCAGCAGCCAAATCGTAACATACAATGAGCAGTTCTTC.

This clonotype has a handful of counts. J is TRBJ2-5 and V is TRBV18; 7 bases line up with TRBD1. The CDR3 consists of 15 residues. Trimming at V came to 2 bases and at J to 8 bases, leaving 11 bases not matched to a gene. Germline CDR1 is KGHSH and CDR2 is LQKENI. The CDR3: CASSPGTAPAITQYF. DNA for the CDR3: TGTGCCAGCTCACCAGGGACAGCCCCGGCTATAACCCAGTACTTC.

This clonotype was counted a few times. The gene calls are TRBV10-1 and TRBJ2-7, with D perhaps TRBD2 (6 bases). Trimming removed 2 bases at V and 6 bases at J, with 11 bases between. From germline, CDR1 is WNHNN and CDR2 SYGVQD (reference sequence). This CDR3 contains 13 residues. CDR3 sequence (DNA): TGCGCCAGCAGTGAGCGTTACGGGGGCGAGCAGTACTTC. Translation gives CASSERYGGEQYF.

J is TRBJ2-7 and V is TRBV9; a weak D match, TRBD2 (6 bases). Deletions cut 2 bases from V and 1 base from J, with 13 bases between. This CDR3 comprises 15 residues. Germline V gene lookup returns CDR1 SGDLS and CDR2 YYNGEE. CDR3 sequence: CASSVGGLLSYEQYF. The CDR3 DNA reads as TGTGCCAGCAGCGTCGGAGGGCTGCTGTCCTACGAGCAGTACTTC.

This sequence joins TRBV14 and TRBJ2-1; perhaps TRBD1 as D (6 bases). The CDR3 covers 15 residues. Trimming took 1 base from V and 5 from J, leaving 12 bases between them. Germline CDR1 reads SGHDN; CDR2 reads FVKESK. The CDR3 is CASSQARGMHNEQFF. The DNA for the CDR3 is TGTGCCAGCAGCCAAGCTAGGGGGATGCACAATGAGCAGTTCTTC.

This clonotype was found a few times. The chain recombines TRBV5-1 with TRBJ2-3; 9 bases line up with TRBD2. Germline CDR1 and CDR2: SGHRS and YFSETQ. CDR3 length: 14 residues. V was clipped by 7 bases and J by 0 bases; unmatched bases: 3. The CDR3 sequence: CASSSGISTDTQYF. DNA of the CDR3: TGCGCCAGCTCTAGCGGGATAAGCACAGATACGCAGTATTTT.

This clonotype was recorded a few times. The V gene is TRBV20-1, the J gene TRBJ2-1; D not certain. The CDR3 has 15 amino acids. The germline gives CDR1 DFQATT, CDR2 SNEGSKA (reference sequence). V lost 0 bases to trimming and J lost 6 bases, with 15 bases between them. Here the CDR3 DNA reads TGCAGTGCTAGAGAGGATACGAGACTTGTCAATGAGCAGTTCTTC. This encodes CSAREDTRLVNEQFF.

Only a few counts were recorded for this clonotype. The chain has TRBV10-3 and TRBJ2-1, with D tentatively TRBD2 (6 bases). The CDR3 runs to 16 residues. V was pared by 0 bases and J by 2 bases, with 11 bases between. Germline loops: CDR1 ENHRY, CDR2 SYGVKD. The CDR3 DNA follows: TGTGCCATCAGTGAGTCGGGCGGGATCGCCTACAATGAGCAGTTCTTC. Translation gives CAISESGGIAYNEQFF.

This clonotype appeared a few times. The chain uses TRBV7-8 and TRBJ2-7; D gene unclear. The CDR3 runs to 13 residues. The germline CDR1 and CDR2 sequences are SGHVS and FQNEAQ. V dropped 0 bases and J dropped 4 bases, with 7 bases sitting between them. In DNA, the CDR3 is TGTGCCAGCAGCTTAGCTTGGGCGTACGAGCAGTACTTC. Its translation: CASSLAWAYEQYF.

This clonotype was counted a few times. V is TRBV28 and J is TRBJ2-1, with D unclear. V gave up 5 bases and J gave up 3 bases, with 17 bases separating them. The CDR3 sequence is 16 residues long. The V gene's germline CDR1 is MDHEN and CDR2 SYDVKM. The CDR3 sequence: CASSPDRFIGYNEQFF. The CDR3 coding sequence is TGTGCCAGCAGTCCAGACCGCTTCATCGGCTACAATGAGCAGTTCTTC.

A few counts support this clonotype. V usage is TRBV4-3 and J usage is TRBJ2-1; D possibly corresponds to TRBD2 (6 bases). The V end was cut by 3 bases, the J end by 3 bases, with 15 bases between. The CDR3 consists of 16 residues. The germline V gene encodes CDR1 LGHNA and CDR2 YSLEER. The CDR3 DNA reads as TGCGCCAGCAGCCAGACAGTGCCGGGGGACTACAATGAGCAGTTCTTC. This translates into CASSQTVPGDYNEQFF.

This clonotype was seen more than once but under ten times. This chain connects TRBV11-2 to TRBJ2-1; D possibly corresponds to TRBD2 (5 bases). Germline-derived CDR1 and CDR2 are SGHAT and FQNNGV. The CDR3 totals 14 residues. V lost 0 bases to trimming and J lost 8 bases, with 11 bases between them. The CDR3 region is CASSLDFMRDEQFF. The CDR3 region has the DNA TGTGCCAGCAGCTTAGATTTTATGCGGGATGAGCAGTTCTTC.

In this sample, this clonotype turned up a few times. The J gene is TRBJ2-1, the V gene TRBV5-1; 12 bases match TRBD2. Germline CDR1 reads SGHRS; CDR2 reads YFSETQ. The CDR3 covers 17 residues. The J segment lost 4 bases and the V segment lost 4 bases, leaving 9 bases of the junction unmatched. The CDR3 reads CASSHPLLAGGYNEQFF. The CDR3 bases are TGCGCCAGCAGCCACCCCTTACTAGCGGGGGGATACAATGAGCAGTTCTTC.

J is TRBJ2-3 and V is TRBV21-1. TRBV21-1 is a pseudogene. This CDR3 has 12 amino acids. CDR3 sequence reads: CASSKAKDTQYF. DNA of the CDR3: TGTGCCAGCAGCAAAGCCAAAGATACGCAGTATTTT.

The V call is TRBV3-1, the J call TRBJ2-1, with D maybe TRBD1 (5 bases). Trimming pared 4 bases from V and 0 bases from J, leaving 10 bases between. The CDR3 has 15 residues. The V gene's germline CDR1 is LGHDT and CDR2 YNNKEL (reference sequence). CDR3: CASSLRQISYNEQFF. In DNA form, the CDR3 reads TGTGCCAGCAGCCTTAGACAGATCTCCTACAATGAGCAGTTCTTC.

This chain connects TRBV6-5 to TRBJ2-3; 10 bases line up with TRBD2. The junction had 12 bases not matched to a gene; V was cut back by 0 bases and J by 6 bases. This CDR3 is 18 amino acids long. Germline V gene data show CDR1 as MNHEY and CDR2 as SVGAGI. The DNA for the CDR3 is TGTGCCAGCAGTTACTCGCCTTTAGCGGGAGGCCGTAAGGATACGCAGTATTTT. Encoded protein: CASSYSPLAGGRKDTQYF.

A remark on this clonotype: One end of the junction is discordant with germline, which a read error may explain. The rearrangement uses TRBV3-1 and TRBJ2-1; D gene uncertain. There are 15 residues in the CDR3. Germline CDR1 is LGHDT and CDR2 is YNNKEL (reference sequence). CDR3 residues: CASSQDTGSYNERFF. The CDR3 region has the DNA TGTGCCAGCAGCCAAGATACGGGCTCCTACAATGAGCGGTTCTTC.

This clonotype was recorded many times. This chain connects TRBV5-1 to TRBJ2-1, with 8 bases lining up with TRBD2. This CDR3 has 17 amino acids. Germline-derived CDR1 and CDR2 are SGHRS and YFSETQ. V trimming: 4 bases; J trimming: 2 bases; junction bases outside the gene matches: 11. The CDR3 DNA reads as TGCGCCAGCAGCCCGGAGGGCGGGAGGACGGCCTACAATGAGCAGTTCTTC. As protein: CASSPEGGRTAYNEQFF.

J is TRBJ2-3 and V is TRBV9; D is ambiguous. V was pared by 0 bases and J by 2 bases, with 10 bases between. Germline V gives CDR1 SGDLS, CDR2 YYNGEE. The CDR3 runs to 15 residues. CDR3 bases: TGTGCCAGCAGCGTAGGAGCGAAAAACACAGATACGCAGTATTTT. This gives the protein CASSVGAKNTDTQYF. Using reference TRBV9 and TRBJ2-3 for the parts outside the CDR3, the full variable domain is DSGVTQTPKHLITATGQRVTLRCSPRSGDLSVYWYQQSLDQGLQFLIQYYNGEERAKGNILERFSAQQFPDLHSELNLSSLELGDSALYFCASSVGAKNTDTQYFGPGTRLTVL.

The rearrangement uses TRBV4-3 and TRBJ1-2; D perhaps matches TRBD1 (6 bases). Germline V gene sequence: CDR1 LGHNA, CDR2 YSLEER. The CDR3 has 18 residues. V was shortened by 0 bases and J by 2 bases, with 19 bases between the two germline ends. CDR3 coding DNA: TGCGCCAGCAGCCAAGATGGGGGCGCAAGCCCCCTCAACTATGGCTACACCTTC. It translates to CASSQDGGASPLNYGYTF.

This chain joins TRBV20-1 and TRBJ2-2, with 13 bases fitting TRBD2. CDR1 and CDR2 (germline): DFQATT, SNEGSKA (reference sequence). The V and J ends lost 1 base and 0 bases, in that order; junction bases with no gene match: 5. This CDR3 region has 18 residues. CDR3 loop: CSARVTSGRISNTGELFF. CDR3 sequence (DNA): TGCAGTGCTAGAGTGACTAGCGGGAGGATATCGAACACCGGGGAGCTGTTTTTT.

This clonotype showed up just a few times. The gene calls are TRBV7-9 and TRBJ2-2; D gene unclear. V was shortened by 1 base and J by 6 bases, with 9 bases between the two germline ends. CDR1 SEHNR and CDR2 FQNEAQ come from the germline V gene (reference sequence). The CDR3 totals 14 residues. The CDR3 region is CASSLVKGSGELFF. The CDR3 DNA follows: TGTGCCAGCAGCTTAGTAAAGGGATCCGGGGAGCTGTTTTTT.

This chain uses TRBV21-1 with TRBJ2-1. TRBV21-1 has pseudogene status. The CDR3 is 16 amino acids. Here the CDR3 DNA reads TGTGCCAGCAGCAGTGTGAAGCGGGAGGGCCTCCATGAGCAGTTCTTC. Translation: CASSSVKREGLHEQFF.

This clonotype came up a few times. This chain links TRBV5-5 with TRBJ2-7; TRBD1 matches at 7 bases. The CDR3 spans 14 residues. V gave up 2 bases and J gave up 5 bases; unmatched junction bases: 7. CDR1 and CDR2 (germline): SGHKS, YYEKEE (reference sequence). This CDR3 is CASSLGTVIDEQYF. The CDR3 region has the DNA TGTGCCAGCAGCTTAGGGACAGTTATCGACGAGCAGTACTTC.

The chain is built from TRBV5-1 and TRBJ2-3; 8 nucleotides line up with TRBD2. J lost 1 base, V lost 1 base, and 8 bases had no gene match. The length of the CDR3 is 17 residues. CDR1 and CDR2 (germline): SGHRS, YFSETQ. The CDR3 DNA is TGCGCCAGCAGCTTGTCAATCGGGAGGGCCCGCACAGATACGCAGTATTTT. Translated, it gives CASSLSIGRARTDTQYF. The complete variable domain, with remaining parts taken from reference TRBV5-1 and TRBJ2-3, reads KAGVTQTPRYLIKTRGQQVTLSCSPISGHRSVSWYQQTPGQGLQFLFEYFSETQRNKGNFPGRFSGRQFSNSRSEMNVSTLELGDSALYLCASSLSIGRARTDTQYFGPGTRLTVL.

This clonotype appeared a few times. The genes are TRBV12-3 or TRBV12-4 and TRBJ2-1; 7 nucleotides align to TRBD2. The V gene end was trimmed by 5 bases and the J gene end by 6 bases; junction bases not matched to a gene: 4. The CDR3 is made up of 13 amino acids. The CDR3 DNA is TGTGCCAGCAGTAGGGACTACCCCAATGAGCAGTTCTTC. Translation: CASSRDYPNEQFF.

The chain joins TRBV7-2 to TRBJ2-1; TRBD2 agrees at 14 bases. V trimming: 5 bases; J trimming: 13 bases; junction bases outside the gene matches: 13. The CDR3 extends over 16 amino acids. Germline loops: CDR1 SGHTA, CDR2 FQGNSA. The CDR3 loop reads CASSALTSGRVRGQFF. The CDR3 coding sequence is TGTGCCAGCAGCGCACTGACTAGCGGGAGGGTTAGAGGACAGTTCTTC. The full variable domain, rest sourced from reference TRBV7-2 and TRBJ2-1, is GAGVSQSPSNKVTEKGKDVELRCDPISGHTALYWYRQSLGQGLEFLIYFQGNSAPDKSGLPSDRFSAERTGGSVSTLTIQRTQQEDSAVYLCASSALTSGRVRGQFFGPGTRLTVL.

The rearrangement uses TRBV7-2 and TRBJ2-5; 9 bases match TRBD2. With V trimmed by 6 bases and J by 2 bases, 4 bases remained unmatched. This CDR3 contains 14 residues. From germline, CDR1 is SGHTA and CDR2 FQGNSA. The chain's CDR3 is CASRQSGGQETQYF. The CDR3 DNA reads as TGTGCCAGCAGACAAAGCGGGGGGCAAGAGACCCAGTACTTC.

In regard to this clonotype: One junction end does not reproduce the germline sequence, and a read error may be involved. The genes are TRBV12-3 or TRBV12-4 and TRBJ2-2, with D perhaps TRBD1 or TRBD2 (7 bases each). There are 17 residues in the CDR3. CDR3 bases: TGTGCCAGCAGTTTCTTCCATTGGGACAGCTCGAGCGGGGAGCTGATTTTT. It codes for CASSFFHWDSSSGELIF.

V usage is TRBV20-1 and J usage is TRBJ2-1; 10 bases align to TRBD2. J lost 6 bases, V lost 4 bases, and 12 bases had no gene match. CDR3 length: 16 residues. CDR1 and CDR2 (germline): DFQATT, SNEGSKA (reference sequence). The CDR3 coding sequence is TGCAGTGCTATACCCTTCGTGACTAGCGGGTCCAATGAGCAGTTCTTC. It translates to CSAIPFVTSGSNEQFF.

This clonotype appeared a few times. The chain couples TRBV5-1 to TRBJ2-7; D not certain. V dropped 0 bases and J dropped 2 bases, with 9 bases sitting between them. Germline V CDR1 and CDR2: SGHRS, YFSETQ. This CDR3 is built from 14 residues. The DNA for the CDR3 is TGCGCCAGCAGCTTGGAAGCGTTCACCTACGAGCAGTACTTC. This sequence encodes CASSLEAFTYEQYF.